Listed here are 6 T cell receptor beta chains from one sample, sequenced in a study of T cells in Graves' hyperthyroidism and ophthalmopathy. Amplified TCR beta CDR3 regions derived from RNA transcripts. Initially, a first-round RT-PCR of the TCR CDR3 employed the HTBI primer set. TCRdb ran MiXCR on the multiplex PCR reads and lists one entry per CDR3 protein. Of 500,000 to 550,000 distinct CDR3 sequences listed, less than 20% are singletons. Sequenced sample: blood. All receptors come from a man aged 40-49 years with Graves' ophthalmopathy.

CDR3 nucleotide sequence: TGCAGTGCCCCCCGCTCGCAGGGGGACTATGGCTACACCTTC. Its protein is CSAPRSQGDYGYTF. The rearrangement uses TRBV20-1 and TRBJ1-2, with 7 positions matching TRBD1. The CDR3 consists of 14 residues. From germline, CDR1 is DFQATT and CDR2 SNEGSKA (reference sequence). Germline trimming cut 6 bases from V and 3 bases from J; bases unmatched to any gene: 10.

The J gene is TRBJ1-3, the V gene TRBV30; D unclear. V lost 3 bases to trimming and J lost 6 bases, with 9 bases between them. Germline V gene lookup returns CDR1 GTSNPN and CDR2 SVGIG (reference sequence). The CDR3 has 12 amino acids. The CDR3 region is CAWSLGTNTIYF. Here the CDR3 DNA reads TGTGCCTGGAGCCTGGGCACAAACACCATATATTTT.

This chain joins TRBV12-3 or TRBV12-4 and TRBJ2-7, with 8 bases aligning to TRBD2. Trimming at V came to 5 bases and at J to 2 bases, leaving 8 bases not matched to a gene. There are 15 residues in the CDR3. CDR3 loop: CASSLTSGLTYEQYF. The DNA for the CDR3 is TGTGCCAGCAGTCTTACTAGCGGCTTGACCTACGAGCAGTACTTC.

This clonotype was recorded many times. The chain uses TRBV12-3 or TRBV12-4 and TRBJ2-7, with D tentatively TRBD2 (6 bases). Trimming shortened V by 7 bases and J by 0 bases, and 10 bases separated the two germline ends. This CDR3 has 13 amino acids. CDR3 residues: CASTLRGSYEQYF. The CDR3 nucleotides read TGTGCCAGCACCCTGCGGGGCTCCTACGAGCAGTACTTC.

At least ten counts were recorded for this clonotype. This rearrangement joins TRBV20-1 to TRBJ2-1; possibly TRBD1 or TRBD2 for D (6 bases each). The V gene lost 3 bases and the J gene lost 0 bases, with 12 bases spanning the gap. This CDR3 is 15 amino acids long. CDR1 and CDR2 from the germline V gene are DFQATT and SNEGSKA (reference sequence). The CDR3 region has the DNA TGCAGTGCTAGCGGTGGGGGGCCCTCCTACAATGAGCAGTTCTTC. This sequence encodes CSASGGGPSYNEQFF.

The chain links TRBV7-8 to TRBJ2-1; perhaps TRBD2 as D (5 bases). The V and J ends lost 4 bases and 15 bases respectively, with 16 bases between them. This CDR3 is built from 12 residues. In germline, CDR1 is SGHVS, CDR2 FQNEAQ. For the CDR3, the DNA is TGTGCCAGCAGCTCATACGGGGATCAGTCGTTCTTC. Translation: CASSSYGDQSFF.